Below, 26 T cell receptor beta chains from the same sample are listed, as sequenced in a study of T cell repertoires in breast cancer. The expanded emulsion RT-PCR method captured paired alpha and beta chains from CD8+ T cells. During the second nested PCR, blocking oligonucleotides suppressed genes that were not paired. TCRdb passed the emulsion pairing reads through MiXCR, listing each CDR3 protein once. The top ten hold less than 80% of the sample, which has approximately 40,000 distinct CDR3 sequences, over 40% seen once. Sequenced: CD8+ T cells. Every receptor here comes from a pool of human donors with breast cancer or a healthy control (not recorded which).

Remarks on this clonotype: Compared with germline, one end of the junction differs, possibly owing to a read error. The gene calls are TRBV20-1 and TRBJ1-1; D uncertain. The CDR3 is made up of 12 amino acids. The V gene's germline CDR1 is DFQATT and CDR2 SNEGSKA (reference sequence). CDR3 nucleotides: TGCAGTGCTAGGAGGTCGAACACTGAAGCTTCCTTT. Encoded protein: CSARRSNTEASF.

This clonotype was recorded a few times. DNA of the CDR3: TGCAGCGCAGGGACAGATACGCAGTATTTT. Translated: CSAGTDTQYF. The chain is built from TRBV29-1 and TRBJ2-3; the D gene is possibly TRBD1 (5 bases). V was clipped by 7 bases and J by 3 bases, with 5 bases between them. Germline lookup yields CDR1 SQVTM and CDR2 ANQGSEA. The CDR3 runs 10 residues.

The chain couples TRBV6-1 to TRBJ2-3, with D uncertain. Per the germline V gene, CDR1 is MNHNS and CDR2 is SASEGT. The CDR3 has 14 amino acids. The ends were cut back, 6 bases at V and 3 bases at J, with 13 bases in the middle. DNA for the CDR3: TGTGCCAGCAGCCGACCGGAGAAGACAGATACGCAGTATTTT. Protein product: CASSRPEKTDTQYF.

This chain joins TRBV7-2 and TRBJ2-7; D perhaps matches TRBD2 (7 bases). The germline CDR1 and CDR2 sequences are SGHTA and FQGNSA. V shed 1 base and J shed 0 bases, with 16 bases lying between them. CDR3 length equals 17 residues. Here the CDR3 reads CASSLEGGRGPSYEQYF. The CDR3 coding sequence is TGTGCCAGCAGCTTAGAGGGGGGGCGGGGGCCCTCCTACGAGCAGTACTTC. The variable domain in full, with the rest retrieved from reference TRBV7-2 and TRBJ2-7, is GAGVSQSPSNKVTEKGKDVELRCDPISGHTALYWYRQSLGQGLEFLIYFQGNSAPDKSGLPSDRFSAERTGGSVSTLTIQRTQQEDSAVYLCASSLEGGRGPSYEQYFGPGTRLTVT.

This CDR3 reads CASSPGGGHSNQPQHF. The CDR3, as DNA: TGTGCCAGCAGCCCCGGGGGAGGACACAGCAATCAGCCCCAGCATTTT. This sequence joins TRBV2 and TRBJ1-5, with D possibly TRBD1 on 5 matching bases. This CDR3 spans 16 amino acids. V gave up 6 bases and J gave up 1 base, with 16 bases separating them. Germline V gene data show CDR1 as SNHLY and CDR2 as FYNNEI.

The V and J genes are TRBV6-1 and TRBJ2-1, with 9 nucleotides matching TRBD2. Germline assignment: CDR1 MNHNS and CDR2 SASEGT. V gave up 2 bases and J gave up 6 bases; unmatched junction bases: 8. The CDR3 spans 16 residues. This chain's CDR3 is CASSERGTSTFNEQFF. CDR3 DNA sequence: TGTGCCAGCAGTGAAAGAGGGACTAGCACTTTCAATGAGCAGTTCTTC.

This chain joins TRBV7-9 and TRBJ2-3; TRBD2 is a possible D gene (6 bases). Germline CDR1 reads SEHNR; CDR2 reads FQNEAQ (reference sequence). The V gene lost 5 bases and the J gene lost 5 bases, with 17 bases spanning the gap. CDR3 length: 15 residues. The CDR3 DNA reads TGTGCCAGCAGCGCTAGATCCAGGCGGGAAGATACGCAGTATTTT. Its translation is CASSARSRREDTQYF.

Ten or more counts support this clonotype. The J gene is TRBJ1-1, the V gene TRBV20-1; 9 bases are shared with TRBD1. Trimming cost V 3 bases and J 0 bases; bases outside gene matches: 23. The CDR3 covers 21 residues. Looked up from germline, CDR1 is DFQATT and CDR2 is SNEGSKA (reference sequence). CDR3 residues: CSASPTGGWVGGLVVNTEAFF. CDR3 bases: TGCAGTGCTAGCCCGACAGGGGGTTGGGTCGGAGGATTGGTCGTGAACACTGAAGCTTTCTTT.

The rearrangement joins TRBV5-1 to TRBJ2-1, with 8 positions matching TRBD1. The CDR3 runs 15 residues. From germline, CDR1 is SGHRS and CDR2 YFSETQ. V shed 4 bases and J 8 bases; nucleotides not matched to a gene: 11. CDR3: CASSEGQGYIDEQFF. The CDR3 DNA sequence: TGCGCCAGCAGCGAAGGACAGGGCTATATCGATGAGCAGTTCTTC.

There are a few counts of this clonotype. The genes are TRBV12-5 and TRBJ2-1; tentatively, D is TRBD1 (7 bases). This CDR3 is built from 15 residues. The germline V gene encodes CDR1 LGHNT and CDR2 FRNRAP. The V gene lost 3 bases and the J gene lost 2 bases, with 11 bases spanning the gap. This CDR3 reads CASGLGGTAYNEQFF. CDR3 nucleotides: TGTGCTAGTGGTTTAGGAGGGACAGCCTACAATGAGCAGTTCTTC.

The V and J genes are TRBV5-4 and TRBJ2-7; D gene ambiguous. V was trimmed by 4 bases and J by 2 bases, leaving 19 bases between them. This CDR3 is 16 amino acids long. In germline, CDR1 is SGHNT, CDR2 YYREEE (reference sequence). The CDR3 sequence is CASSTPQAGPPYEQYF. CDR3 nucleotides: TGTGCCAGCAGCACACCCCAAGCCGGGCCTCCCTACGAGCAGTACTTC.

The CDR3 is CASSLDRGTQETQYF. Written as DNA, the CDR3 is TGTGCCAGCAGCCTAGACAGGGGGACCCAAGAGACCCAGTACTTC. This chain connects TRBV5-4 to TRBJ2-5, with 9 bases identical to TRBD1. J gave up 1 base and V 4 bases, and 5 bases lay outside the gene matches. The CDR3 spans 15 residues. Germline V lookup: CDR1 SGHNT, CDR2 YYREEE (reference sequence).

The V call is TRBV29-1, the J call TRBJ2-3; 9 bases align to TRBD2. V shed 5 bases and J 4 bases; nucleotides not matched to a gene: 16. Germline lookup yields CDR1 SQVTM and CDR2 ANQGSEA. This CDR3 contains 17 residues. The CDR3: CSVSATIAGVTADTQYF. CDR3 nucleotides: TGCAGCGTTTCGGCCACCATAGCGGGAGTTACTGCAGATACGCAGTATTTT.

This chain uses TRBV3-1 with TRBJ2-3; D gene ambiguous. V lost 4 bases to trimming and J lost 0 bases, with 11 bases between them. CDR1 is LGHDT and CDR2 is YNNKEL in the germline V gene (reference sequence). The CDR3 covers 15 residues. CDR3: CASSPLQSSTDTQYF. DNA for the CDR3: TGTGCCAGCAGCCCCTTGCAGAGCAGCACAGATACGCAGTATTTT.

This clonotype was counted a few times. J is TRBJ1-2 and V is TRBV5-1, with D perhaps TRBD1 (6 bases). This CDR3 is built from 13 residues. V was shortened by 0 bases and J by 8 bases, with 11 bases between the two germline ends. The germline gives CDR1 SGHRS, CDR2 YFSETQ. This CDR3 reads CASSLGNRDGYTF. The CDR3, as DNA: TGCGCCAGCAGCTTGGGCAACAGGGACGGCTACACCTTC.

This clonotype was recorded at least ten times. The CDR3 spells CASSEFGKANYGYTF. In nucleotides, the CDR3 is TGTGCCAGCAGTGAATTCGGGAAAGCTAACTATGGCTACACCTTC. The genes are TRBV6-1 and TRBJ1-2; D remains unclear. V was pared by 2 bases and J by 0 bases, with 10 bases between. This CDR3 spans 15 amino acids. The germline V gene encodes CDR1 MNHNS and CDR2 SASEGT.

A word on this clonotype: One junction end disagrees with the germline gene, perhaps due to a read error. J is TRBJ2-1 and V is TRBV27; 15 bases fit TRBD2. The CDR3 is made up of 18 amino acids. Per germline, CDR1 MNHEY and CDR2 SMNVEV (reference sequence). CDR3 sequence: CASSPGLAGGPSYNEQSF. The CDR3, as DNA: TGTGCCAGCAGTCCCGGACTAGCGGGAGGGCCCAGCTACAATGAGCAGTCCTTC.

This clonotype turned up a few times. The chain has TRBV7-3 and TRBJ2-7; 9 nucleotides agree with TRBD2. The CDR3 is made up of 15 amino acids. V trimming: 4 bases; J trimming: 4 bases; junction bases outside the gene matches: 8. CDR1 and CDR2 (germline): SGHTA, FQGTGA. The CDR3 spells CASSYNSGSGYEQYF. For the CDR3, the DNA is TGTGCCAGCAGCTACAATAGCGGGAGTGGATACGAGCAGTACTTC.

The genes are TRBV7-2 and TRBJ2-7, with TRBD2 matching over 11 bases. Germline assignment: CDR1 SGHTA and CDR2 FQGNSA. This CDR3 spans 16 amino acids. Trimming removed 5 bases from V and 5 bases from J; junction bases left unmatched: 11. This CDR3 is CASSPMTSGVKNEQYF. The CDR3 bases are TGTGCCAGCAGCCCCATGACTAGCGGGGTTAAAAACGAGCAGTACTTC.

This clonotype was observed a handful of times. The CDR3 nucleotides read TGTGCCAGCAGCCGCCCTGGGACCGAGCAGTACTTC. Amino acid sequence: CASSRPGTEQYF. The chain recombines TRBV3-1 with TRBJ2-7; D is possibly TRBD1 or TRBD2 (5 bases each). Trimming left V 4 bases short and J 6 bases short, with 10 bases between. The CDR3 is made up of 12 amino acids. Germline V lookup: CDR1 LGHDT, CDR2 YNNKEL (reference sequence).

This clonotype was detected only a few times. This sequence joins TRBV7-9 and TRBJ2-7; D is ambiguous. CDR3 size: 17 residues. V shed 2 bases and J shed 1 base, with 18 bases lying between them. Germline CDR1 and CDR2: SEHNR and FQNEAQ (reference sequence). This CDR3 is CASSLPPGADRSYEQYF. The CDR3 DNA follows: TGTGCCAGCAGCTTACCTCCCGGCGCGGACCGATCCTACGAGCAGTACTTC. Combining the CDR3 with reference TRBV7-9 and TRBJ2-7 gives the whole variable domain DTGVSQNPRHKITKRGQNVTFRCDPISEHNRLYWYRQTLGQGPEFLTYFQNEAQLEKSRLLSDRFSAERPKGSFSTLEIQRTEQGDSAMYLCASSLPPGADRSYEQYFGPGTRLTVT.

The gene calls are TRBV28 and TRBJ1-5, with TRBD1 matching over 9 bases. The V gene end was trimmed by 8 bases and the J gene end by 2 bases; junction bases not matched to a gene: 10. Germline lookup yields CDR1 MDHEN and CDR2 SYDVKM. The CDR3 is 16 residues long. As DNA, the CDR3 is TGTGCCAGCGGACAGGGGCGCGGTTTGCGCAATCAGCCCCAGCATTTT. Its protein is CASGQGRGLRNQPQHF.

The chain carries TRBV20-1 and TRBJ2-5; tentative D call: TRBD2 (6 bases). Germline assignment: CDR1 DFQATT and CDR2 SNEGSKA (reference sequence). The V and J ends lost 3 bases and 2 bases respectively, with 19 bases between them. The CDR3 runs 16 residues. The CDR3 sequence is CSARGGAGPNQETQYF. For the CDR3, the DNA is TGCAGTGCTAGGGGAGGTGCAGGCCCGAATCAAGAGACCCAGTACTTC.

V usage is TRBV10-1 and J usage is TRBJ2-3; weak D call: TRBD2 (6 bases). V lost 5 bases, J lost 7 bases, and 13 bases lay in between. The germline CDR1 and CDR2 sequences are WNHNN and SYGVQD (reference sequence). This CDR3 spans 13 amino acids. CDR3 nucleotide sequence: TGCGCCAGCAGTAAGACCGGGGGAAATACGCAGTATTTT. The encoded protein is CASSKTGGNTQYF.

Regarding this clonotype: A much larger clone lies a single base off, so this may be a read error. The V gene is TRBV6-1, the J gene TRBJ1-2; D unresolved. The CDR3 length is 15 residues. In germline, CDR1 is MNHNS, CDR2 SASEGT. V was shortened by 5 bases and J by 5 bases, with 18 bases between the two germline ends. CDR3 nucleotide sequence: TGTGCCAGCAGTCCTTCCCGCACCCTTAAATATGGCTACACCTTC. Its protein is CASSPSRTLKYGYTF.

This clonotype occurred once. Its ends do not fully match the called genes, so a read error is possible. The rearrangement uses TRBV9 and TRBJ2-1, with TRBD2 as a possible D gene (5 bases). CDR1 is SGDLS, CDR2 YYNGEE, per germline. The CDR3 is 15 residues long. The CDR3 nucleotides read TGTGCCAGCAGCGTCCGGACTCAAACGGTAAATGAGCAGCTCTTC. Encoded protein: CASSVRTQTVNEQLF. Looking up the rest from reference TRBV9 and TRBJ2-1 gives the full variable domain: DSGVTQTPKHLITATGQRVTLRCSPRSGDLSVYWYQQSLDQGLQFLIQYYNGEERAKGNILERFSAQQFPDLHSELNLSSLELGDSALYFCASSVRTQTVNEQLFGPGTRLTVL.